The next 28 T cell receptor beta chains were all read from a single sample in a study of T cells in Graves' hyperthyroidism and ophthalmopathy. RNA transcripts provided the source from which TCR beta CDR3 regions were amplified. Researchers ran a first-round RT-PCR on the TCR CDR3 using the HTBI primer set. TCRdb processed the multiplex PCR reads anew with MiXCR; each CDR3 protein has one entry. The sample gives over 400,000 distinct CDR3 sequences, about 20% of which show up once; under 55% is in the top ten. Sequences were obtained from blood. These receptor sequences come from a woman aged 70-85 years with Graves' ophthalmopathy.

This clonotype has only a few counts. The rearrangement uses TRBV10-3 and TRBJ2-7, with TRBD1 as a possible D gene (6 bases). V was pared by 2 bases and J by 3 bases, with 11 bases between. Germline V gives CDR1 ENHRY, CDR2 SYGVKD. The CDR3 loop spans 14 amino acids. In DNA form, the CDR3 reads TGTGCCATCAGTGAGATGGGACAAGACTACGAGCAGTACTTC. Translation: CAISEMGQDYEQYF.

This clonotype was seen a handful of times. The rearrangement links TRBV30 to TRBJ2-1; 7 bases agree with TRBD2. V lost 5 bases, J lost 4 bases, and 8 bases stayed unmatched. Looked up from germline, CDR1 is GTSNPN and CDR2 is SVGIG (reference sequence). The CDR3 consists of 14 residues. CDR3 bases: TGTGCCTGGTGGAAAGGGCGGGAGTACAATGAGCAGTTCTTC. This sequence encodes CAWWKGREYNEQFF. Full variable domain (remainder filled in from reference TRBV30 and TRBJ2-1): SQTIHQWPATLVQPVGSPLSLECTVEGTSNPNLYWYRQAAGRGLQLLFYSVGIGQISSEVPQNLSASRPQDRQFILSSKKLLLSDSGFYLCAWWKGREYNEQFFGPGTRLTVL.

This clonotype was seen many times. The chain joins TRBV11-2 to TRBJ2-3; 8 nucleotides match TRBD1. The CDR3 covers 16 residues. Germline V lookup: CDR1 SGHAT, CDR2 FQNNGV. Trimming at V came to 5 bases and at J to 3 bases, leaving 10 bases not matched to a gene. The CDR3 sequence: CASSTTTGVRTDTQYF. The CDR3, as DNA: TGTGCCAGCAGCACCACGACAGGGGTTAGGACAGATACGCAGTATTTT.

V usage is TRBV5-5 and J usage is TRBJ2-5; a possible D gene is TRBD1 (6 bases). The CDR3 covers 15 residues. Germline V lookup: CDR1 SGHKS, CDR2 YYEKEE (reference sequence). The V end lost 4 bases, the J end lost 1 base, and 14 bases lay between the germline ends. The CDR3 loop reads CASSTAGTPQETQYF. For the CDR3, the DNA is TGTGCCAGCAGCACAGCCGGGACACCCCAAGAGACCCAGTACTTC.

This chain uses TRBV12-3 or TRBV12-4 with TRBJ2-7, with D possibly TRBD1 on 6 matching bases. V shed 6 bases and J shed 2 bases, with 11 bases lying between them. The CDR3 has 13 residues. CDR3 coding DNA: TGTGCCAGCAGGCTCAGGGGTGCCTACGAGCAGTACTTC. The encoded protein is CASRLRGAYEQYF.

This clonotype was observed many times. The chain joins TRBV28 to TRBJ1-2; D is perhaps TRBD1 (5 bases). Germline CDR1 and CDR2: MDHEN and SYDVKM. The CDR3 totals 13 residues. Trimming pared 2 bases from V and 4 bases from J, leaving 8 bases between. CDR3 nucleotides: TGTGCCAGCAGTTTACAGGGTGGCTATGGCTACACCTTC. It translates to CASSLQGGYGYTF.

In its sample, this clonotype was seen many times. This rearrangement joins TRBV29-1 to TRBJ1-1; D ambiguous. V was cut by 5 bases and J by 0 bases, with 16 bases left in between. From germline, CDR1 is SQVTM and CDR2 ANQGSEA. This CDR3 region has 15 residues. The CDR3 nucleotides are TGCAGCGTTAAGGACCGGCGACGGCTGAACACTGAAGCTTTCTTT. Amino acid sequence: CSVKDRRRLNTEAFF.

There are a few counts of this clonotype. J is TRBJ2-3 and V is TRBV11-2; TRBD2 matches 12 bases. CDR3 length equals 16 residues. V dropped 3 bases and J dropped 7; count of bases not matched to a gene: 8. From germline, CDR1 is SGHAT and CDR2 FQNNGV. CDR3 sequence: CASSFDSTSGRNTQYF. In DNA, the CDR3 is TGTGCCAGCAGCTTCGACTCGACTAGCGGGAGAAATACGCAGTATTTT.

This CDR3 is CASSSRGTGDGYTF. The DNA of the CDR3 is TGTGCCAGCTCTTCACGTGGGACAGGGGACGGCTACACCTTC. The rearrangement uses TRBV18 and TRBJ1-2, with TRBD1 matching 10 bases. Trimming removed 6 bases from V and 8 bases from J; junction bases left unmatched: 9. The CDR3 consists of 14 residues. Germline V lookup: CDR1 KGHSH, CDR2 LQKENI.

In its sample, this clonotype was seen a few times. The V gene is TRBV27, the J gene TRBJ2-5; D is unclear. V shed 6 bases and J shed 12 bases, with 14 bases lying between them. The CDR3 spans 11 residues. The germline gives CDR1 MNHEY, CDR2 SMNVEV (reference sequence). The CDR3 region has the DNA TGTGCCAGCAGGTCGGCCCGGACGGAGTACTTC. It is translated as CASRSARTEYF.

This clonotype was observed a few times. The rearrangement links TRBV6-2 or TRBV6-3 to TRBJ2-5; 8 bases are a match to TRBD2. Per germline, CDR1 MNHEY and CDR2 SVGEGT. The CDR3 length is 15 residues. The CDR3, as DNA: TGTGCAACCCGAGGATCGGGAGGGCCGCCAGAGACCCAGTACTTC. Its translation: CATRGSGGPPETQYF.

This clonotype was recorded a few times. The chain combines TRBV10-3 with TRBJ2-7; TRBD1 aligns across 12 bases. Germline V gene data show CDR1 as ENHRY and CDR2 as SYGVKD. The CDR3 runs 15 residues. Trimming removed 6 bases from V and 5 bases from J; junction bases left unmatched: 8. CDR3 sequence: CAIRGGQGARDEQYF. In DNA, the CDR3 is TGTGCCATCAGGGGGGGACAGGGGGCCAGGGACGAGCAGTACTTC.

In its sample, this clonotype was seen many times. This rearrangement joins TRBV7-2 to TRBJ2-7; tentatively, D is TRBD2 (6 bases). Germline V gene data show CDR1 as SGHTA and CDR2 as FQGNSA. V lost 2 bases and J 5 bases, leaving 19 bases between the germline ends. CDR3 length equals 16 residues. The CDR3 loop is CASSLSPTGVVDEQYF. The DNA for the CDR3 is TGTGCCAGCAGCTTATCACCGACGGGAGTAGTCGACGAGCAGTACTTC. Combining the CDR3 with reference TRBV7-2 and TRBJ2-7 gives the whole variable domain GAGVSQSPSNKVTEKGKDVELRCDPISGHTALYWYRQSLGQGLEFLIYFQGNSAPDKSGLPSDRFSAERTGGSVSTLTIQRTQQEDSAVYLCASSLSPTGVVDEQYFGPGTRLTVT.

This clonotype has only a few counts. The rearrangement links TRBV15 to TRBJ2-2, with TRBD2 matching 8 bases. Trimming at V came to 1 base and at J to 6 bases, leaving 4 bases not matched to a gene. The CDR3 extends over 15 amino acids. Germline V gene lookup returns CDR1 LNHNV and CDR2 YYDKDF (reference sequence). This CDR3 reads CATSRVGTRPGELFF. The CDR3 nucleotides read TGTGCCACCAGCAGAGTTGGGACTAGACCCGGGGAGCTGTTTTTT.

The chain employs TRBV12-3 or TRBV12-4 and TRBJ1-1; 8 bases are a match to TRBD1. The V segment lost 7 bases and the J segment 7 bases; nucleotides outside the gene matches: 11. CDR3 size: 14 residues. CDR3 amino acids: CASTTDRAIGEAFF. CDR3 nucleotide sequence: TGTGCCAGCACTACGGACAGGGCGATTGGTGAAGCTTTCTTT.

J is TRBJ1-1 and V is TRBV5-5; TRBD1 is a possible D gene (5 bases). This CDR3 is 14 amino acids long. Germline lookup yields CDR1 SGHKS and CDR2 YYEKEE (reference sequence). V gave up 1 base and J gave up 4 bases, with 11 bases separating them. CDR3 region: CASSLQGSGTEAFF. CDR3 sequence (DNA): TGTGCCAGCAGCTTGCAGGGCTCGGGCACTGAAGCTTTCTTT.

The rearrangement joins TRBV5-6 to TRBJ1-1; TRBD1 matches at 8 bases. Per germline, CDR1 SGHDT and CDR2 YYEEEE. The CDR3 covers 17 residues. V was pared by 2 bases and J by 5 bases, with 14 bases of the junction left unmatched. CDR3 nucleotide sequence: TGTGCCAGCAGCTTTACAGCAGGGGGCTTCGGGGGGACTGAAGCTTTCTTT. Translation: CASSFTAGGFGGTEAFF.

This chain links TRBV28 with TRBJ2-1; 11 bases match TRBD2. CDR1 MDHEN and CDR2 SYDVKM come from the germline V gene. This CDR3 has 15 residues. V was clipped by 5 bases and J by 6 bases; unmatched bases: 6. The CDR3 coding sequence is TGTGCCAGCAGTACCCGGCTAGCGGGAGGCAATGAGCAGTTCTTC. It specifies CASSTRLAGGNEQFF. Full variable domain (missing parts from reference TRBV28 and TRBJ2-1): DVKVTQSSRYLVKRTGEKVFLECVQDMDHENMFWYRQDPGLGLRLIYFSYDVKMKEKGDIPEGYSVSREKKERFSLILESASTNQTSMYLCASSTRLAGGNEQFFGPGTRLTVL.

This clonotype has at least ten counts. The J gene is TRBJ2-3, the V gene TRBV11-2; 7 bases match TRBD1. The CDR3 covers 12 residues. V was pared by 4 bases and J by 5 bases, with 0 bases of the junction left unmatched. Looked up from germline, CDR1 is SGHAT and CDR2 is FQNNGV. CDR3 amino acids: CASSSGGDTQYF. The CDR3 region has the DNA TGTGCCAGCAGCTCAGGGGGAGATACGCAGTATTTT. Full variable domain (rest looked up from reference TRBV11-2 and TRBJ2-3): EAGVAQSPRYKIIEKRQSVAFWCNPISGHATLYWYQQILGQGPKLLIQFQNNGVVDDSQLPKDRFSAERLKGVDSTLKIQPAKLEDSAVYLCASSSGGDTQYFGPGTRLTVL.

V gene TRBV19 combines with J gene TRBJ1-4; D ambiguous. Germline CDR1 and CDR2: LNHDA and SQIVND (reference sequence). Deletions cut 7 bases from V and 0 bases from J, with 6 bases between. CDR3 length: 13 residues. CDR3 sequence: CASTRATNEKLFF. In DNA form, the CDR3 reads TGTGCCAGTACTCGGGCAACTAATGAAAAACTGTTTTTT. Using reference TRBV19 and TRBJ1-4 for the parts outside the CDR3, the full variable domain is DGGITQSPKYLFRKEGQNVTLSCEQNLNHDAMYWYRQDPGQGLRLIYYSQIVNDFQKGDIAEGYSVSREKKESFPLTVTSAQKNPTAFYLCASTRATNEKLFFGSGTQLSVL.

This clonotype was recorded at least ten times. Since a much larger clone is just one base distant, this may be a read error. This chain uses TRBV2 with TRBJ1-1; D gene unclear. The V end lost 1 base, the J end lost 1 base, and 4 bases lay between the germline ends. The CDR3 is 13 residues long. Germline CDR1 SNHLY, CDR2 FYNNEI. The chain's CDR3 is CASSEGWNTEAFF. CDR3 coding DNA: TGTGCCAGCAGTGAAGGGTGGAACACTGAAGCTTTCTTT.

In its sample, this clonotype was seen a few times. The V call is TRBV7-6, the J call TRBJ2-3, with unresolved D. Germline V gene data show CDR1 as SGHVS and CDR2 as FNYEAQ. The CDR3 length is 16 residues. V dropped 4 bases and J dropped 1 base, with 15 bases sitting between them. Here the CDR3 DNA reads TGTGCCAGCAGCTCCCCACCTGGAGAACGCACAGATACGCAGTATTTT. Amino acid sequence: CASSSPPGERTDTQYF.

This clonotype was recorded a few times. The chain is built from TRBV6-1 and TRBJ2-7, with 11 bases aligning to TRBD2. With V trimmed by 7 bases and J by 0 bases, 8 bases remained unmatched. The CDR3 sequence is 16 residues long. The germline V gene has CDR1 MNHNS and CDR2 SASEGT. The CDR3 DNA follows: TGTGCCAGCATAACCTCTAGCGGGAGGTCCTCCTACGAGCAGTACTTC. It yields the protein CASITSSGRSSYEQYF.

This clonotype appeared a few times. The chain has TRBV29-1 and TRBJ1-1; D might be TRBD1 (5 bases). CDR3 size: 12 residues. Germline lookup yields CDR1 SQVTM and CDR2 ANQGSEA. V lost 5 bases, J lost 7 bases, and 14 bases lay in between. CDR3 DNA sequence: TGCAGCGTTCTCCAGGGACGAGGTGAAGCTTTCTTT. This translates into CSVLQGRGEAFF.

This clonotype has a handful of counts. This chain joins TRBV24-1 and TRBJ2-3, with D uncertain. The CDR3 loop spans 13 amino acids. Germline CDR1 KGHDR, CDR2 SFDVKD. Trimming cost V 9 bases and J 1 base, with 10 bases left between them. Here the CDR3 DNA reads TGTGCCACCGGGAATGGAGGCACAGATACGCAGTATTTT. Protein: CATGNGGTDTQYF.

On this clonotype itself: It may be a read error: a sequence one base away is much more abundant. This chain's CDR3 is CSARTGQETQHF. Here the CDR3 DNA reads TGCAGTGCTAGAACAGGTCAAGAGACCCAGCACTTC. This sequence joins TRBV20-1 and TRBJ2-5; perhaps TRBD1 as D (5 bases). The CDR3 sequence is 12 residues long. Looked up from germline, CDR1 is DFQATT and CDR2 is SNEGSKA (reference sequence).

This clonotype was counted a few times. The chain recombines TRBV6-1 with TRBJ2-7; the match to TRBD2 covers 10 bases. V shed 4 bases and J 7 bases; nucleotides not matched to a gene: 10. Germline CDR1 is MNHNS and CDR2 is SASEGT. The CDR3 sequence is 15 residues long. The CDR3: CASSARLAGRGEQYF. For the CDR3, the DNA is TGTGCCAGCAGTGCCCGACTAGCGGGCCGTGGAGAGCAGTACTTC.

This clonotype was counted only a few times. The genes are TRBV6-6 and TRBJ2-1, with 8 bases that match TRBD1. Germline V CDR1 and CDR2: MNHNY, SVGAGI (reference sequence). The CDR3 is made up of 16 amino acids. V dropped 4 bases and J dropped 4; count of bases not matched to a gene: 9. CDR3 region: CASSSRDRGLYNEQFF. The CDR3, as DNA: TGTGCCAGCAGTTCCCGAGACAGGGGATTGTACAATGAGCAGTTCTTC.